A selection of T cell receptor beta chains follows, all from one sample in a study of T cell repertoires in cytomegalovirus infection. TCRdb re-derived calls from the reads in MiXCR, one entry per CDR3 protein. The sample lists more than 500,000 distinct CDR3 sequences, 16% seen once, with roughly a quarter in the top ten. Sequenced input: CD8+ T cells from PBMCs. The receptors shown here come from a human donor in good health (CMV status not recorded). Some clones in this sample may be carry-over from other donors' samples. The CDR3 runs from the conserved cysteine through the conserved F or W. D genes are given only for firm matches. Expanded clones get a size class; other rows say once, few or many, or leave the size out.

cdr3_nt cdr3_aa cdr3_length v_call clone_size d_call j_call
TGTGCCACCAGCAGAGACCTGGGGGTAAGCGGCATCCTACACAATGAGCAGTTCTTC CATSRDLGVSGILHNEQFF 19 TRBV15 - - TRBJ2-1
TGTGCCAGTAGAACGGGGACAGGGTACGGCGATCAGCCCCAGCATTTT CASRTGTGYGDQPQHF 16 TRBV19 - TRBD1 TRBJ1-5
TGTGCCTGGAGTGTGGGAGAGTCCTACGAGCAGTACTTC CAWSVGESYEQYF 13 TRBV30 - - TRBJ2-7
TGTGCCAGGAGTTCAGGACTGGGTTTGGCCTATGGCTACACCTTC CARSSGLGLAYGYTF 15 TRBV27 - - TRBJ1-2
TGTGCCATCAGGGGACCTCCGGGACTGGGAAACATGAACACTGAAGCTTTCTTT CAIRGPPGLGNMNTEAFF 18 TRBV10-3 - - TRBJ1-1
TGTGCCAGAGTCGCATCGGAACAGGTGGACGAATATAGCAATCAGCCCCAGCATTTT CARVASEQVDEYSNQPQHF 19 TRBV5-3 - - TRBJ1-5
TGCGCCAGCAGCCAAGATAGTTTCGAGAACACTGAAGCTTTCTTT CASSQDSFENTEAFF 15 TRBV4-1 few - TRBJ1-1
TGCGCCAGCAGCCACGCACGGTCAGGTCCAACGCAGTATTTT CASSHARSGPTQYF 14 TRBV4-1 many - TRBJ2-3
TGTGCCAGCAGCCGGACAGTCGGGGGAGAGGGCACAGATACGCAGTATTTT CASSRTVGGEGTDTQYF 17 TRBV6-4 many - TRBJ2-3
TGTGCCAGCGGGAGGGGCCCAGATGAAAAACTGTTTTTT CASGRGPDEKLFF 13 TRBV5-6 many - TRBJ1-4
TGCAGCGTCACCGGGACTAATTCCGCCACCGGGGAGCTGTTTTTT CSVTGTNSATGELFF 15 TRBV29-1 few TRBD2 TRBJ2-2
TGTGCCAGCAGCTCTAGCGGGCCACCTTCCGAGCAGTACTTC CASSSSGPPSEQYF 14 TRBV7-3 many TRBD2 TRBJ2-7
TGTGCCAGCAGTGAAGTTAACAGCCCGGTGGGGGCCAACGTCCTGACTTTC CASSEVNSPVGANVLTF 17 TRBV6-1 many - TRBJ2-6
TGTGCCAGCAGCCCCGGGAGGTTCGGTGAGACCCAGTACTTC CASSPGRFGETQYF 14 TRBV6-6 - TRBD2 TRBJ2-5
TGTGCCAGCAGTCCAGGGGTGGCTGAAGCTTTCTTT CASSPGVAEAFF 12 TRBV7-9 many - TRBJ1-1
TGTGCCAGCACTGGTCTTAGGAAGGCCGGGGAGCTGTTTTTT CASTGLRKAGELFF 14 TRBV12-3/TRBV12-4 many - TRBJ2-2
TGCAGTGCTAGGGACAGGGGGTACGGTTCACCCCTCCACTTT CSARDRGYGSPLHF 14 TRBV20-1 few TRBD1 TRBJ1-6
TGTGCCAGCAGCACGGACCGGGACAGGCTCCCCCTAGGGCAGTACTTC CASSTDRDRLPLGQYF 16 TRBV7-9 few TRBD1 TRBJ2-7
TGTGCCAGCTTCCTCCGGGACAGGGGGTCCGAGCAGTACTTC CASFLRDRGSEQYF 14 TRBV5-4 - TRBD1 TRBJ2-7